This T cell receptor (beta chain) was observed in a study of blood T cells in healthy people across ages. Across the whole study: Roughly one uniquely barcoded beta molecule per two T cells was captured.

Notes on the study in general: Older age went with lower TCR beta diversity per million T cells, in a roughly linear way.

Sample-barcoded 5' priming and a J-beta primer mix drove a second PCR of 7 to 11 cycles. Each cDNA molecule was tagged by a template-switch adaptor with 12 random nucleotides. MiXCR, run by TCRdb on the 5' RACE reads, gives a single entry per CDR3 protein. Among fewer than 800,000 distinct CDR3 sequences listed, 32% were seen once. This clonotype was recorded at least ten times. Antigen: not known. The sequenced material came from blood. The sequence derives from a woman over 75 in good health.

The CDR3, as DNA: TGTGCCAGCAGTACTAGCGGGCAAGGCACAGATACGCAGTATTTT. It encodes CASSTSGQGTDTQYF. V gene TRBV28 combines with J gene TRBJ2-3; 9 nucleotides align to TRBD2. With 5 bases clipped from V and 1 base from J, the junction kept 4 bases outside the gene matches. The CDR3 contains 15 residues. Germline assignment: CDR1 MDHEN and CDR2 SYDVKM.